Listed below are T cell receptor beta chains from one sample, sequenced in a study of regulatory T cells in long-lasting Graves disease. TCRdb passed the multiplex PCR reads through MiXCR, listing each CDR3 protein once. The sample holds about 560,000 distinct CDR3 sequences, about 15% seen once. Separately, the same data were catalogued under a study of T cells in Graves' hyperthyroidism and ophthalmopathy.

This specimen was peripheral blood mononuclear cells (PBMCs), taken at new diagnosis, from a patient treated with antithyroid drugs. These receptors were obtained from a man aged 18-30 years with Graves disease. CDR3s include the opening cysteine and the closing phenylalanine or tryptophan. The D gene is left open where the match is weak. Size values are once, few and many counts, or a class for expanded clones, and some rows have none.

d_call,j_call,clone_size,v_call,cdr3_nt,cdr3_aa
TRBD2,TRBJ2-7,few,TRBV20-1,TGCAGTGCGGGGCTAGCGGGAGGTTCCTACGAGCAGTACTTC,CSAGLAGGSYEQYF
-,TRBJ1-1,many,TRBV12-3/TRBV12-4,TGTGCCAGCAGCTTTGCAACAGCGGACGTAACTGAAGCTTTCTTT,CASSFATADVTEAFF
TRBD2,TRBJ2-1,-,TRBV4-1,TGCGCCAGCAGCCAAGATCAAGGACTAGCGGGAGGCGGCTCCTACAATGAGCAGTTCTTC,CASSQDQGLAGGGSYNEQFF
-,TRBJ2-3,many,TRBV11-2,TGTGCCAGCAGCTTGAGGACCCATCCGGATACGCAGTATTTT,CASSLRTHPDTQYF
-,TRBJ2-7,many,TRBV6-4,TGTGCCAGCAGTGTGCAAAGAGAGCAGTACTTC,CASSVQREQYF
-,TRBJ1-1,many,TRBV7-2,TGTGCCAGCAGCTTGGGGGGGGCCATGAACACTGAAGCTTTCTTT,CASSLGGAMNTEAFF
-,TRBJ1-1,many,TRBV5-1,TGCGCCAGCAGCTTGGATCCAGCCATGAACACTGAAGCTTTCTTT,CASSLDPAMNTEAFF
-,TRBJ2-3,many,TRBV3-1,TGTGCCAGCAGCCAAGAGGGCACTAGCACAGATACGCAGTATTTT,CASSQEGTSTDTQYF
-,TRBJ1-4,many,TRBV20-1,TGCAGTGCTGGTGGACGGCCGGGTTCGGAAAAACTGTTTTTT,CSAGGRPGSEKLFF
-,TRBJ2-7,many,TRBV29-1,TGCAGCGCACCCGGGGCTCGGGGCGAGCAGTACTTC,CSAPGARGEQYF
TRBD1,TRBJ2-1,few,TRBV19,TGTGCCAGTAGTCGATCCGCCAGGGACAGGGGGCTTATGGGCTCCTACAATGAGCAGTTCTTC,CASSRSARDRGLMGSYNEQFF
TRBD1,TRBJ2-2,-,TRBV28,TGTGCCAGCAGTTTAACCGGGACAGGGTACACCGGGGAGCTGTTTTTT,CASSLTGTGYTGELFF
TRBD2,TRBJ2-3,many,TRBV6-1,TGTGCCAGCTTCCCCTTGGGAGGACTAGCGGGAGGGCCGTTGACGCAGTATTTT,CASFPLGGLAGGPLTQYF
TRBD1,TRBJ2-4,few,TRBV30,TGTGCCTGGAGTACCGGGACAGCGAAAAGTGTGAACATTCAGTACTTC,CAWSTGTAKSVNIQYF
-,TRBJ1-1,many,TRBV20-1,TGCAGTGCGGACACGGTCCTGAACACTGAAGCTTTCTTT,CSADTVLNTEAFF
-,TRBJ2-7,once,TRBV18,TGTGCCAGCTCACCAAACTTACGTACGCAGGTTGCCTTAAAACCCTACGAGCAGTACTTC,CASSPNLRTQVALKPYEQYF
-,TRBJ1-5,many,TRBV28,TGTGCCAGCAGTCCCAAAGGCAGGGTGAATCAGCCCCAGCATTTT,CASSPKGRVNQPQHF
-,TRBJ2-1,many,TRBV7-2,TGTGCCAGCAGCCCTGCCCGGCTAGGTGGCGAGTTCTTC,CASSPARLGGEFF
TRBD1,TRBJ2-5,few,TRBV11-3,TGTGCCAGCAGCCAACCCGGGACAGACGAGACCCAGTACTTC,CASSQPGTDETQYF
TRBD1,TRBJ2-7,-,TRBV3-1,TGTGCCAGCAGCCAAGATTGGACAGGCCTGTACGAGCAGTACTTC,CASSQDWTGLYEQYF
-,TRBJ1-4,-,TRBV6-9,TGTGCCAGCAGTTTAATTGTGGAGAAACTGTTTTTT,CASSLIVEKLFF
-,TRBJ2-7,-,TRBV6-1,TGTGCCAGGACTGTTATGCCCCTTGGACAGTTCTACGAGCAGTACTTC,CARTVMPLGQFYEQYF
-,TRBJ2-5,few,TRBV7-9,TGTGCCAGCAGCTTAGATGGGGGGCCCTCTCAAGAGACCCAGTACTTC,CASSLDGGPSQETQYF
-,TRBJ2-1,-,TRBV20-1,TGCAGTGCTAGAGATCGCAGGGGGGGTAATGAGCAGTTCTTC,CSARDRRGGNEQFF
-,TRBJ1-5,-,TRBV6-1,TGTGCCAGCAGGGACGTCGGGGGCAATCAGCCCCAGCATTTT,CASRDVGGNQPQHF
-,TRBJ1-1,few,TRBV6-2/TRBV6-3,TGTGCCAGCAGTGCCACTCGGAAGGGTGAAGCTTTCTTT,CASSATRKGEAFF
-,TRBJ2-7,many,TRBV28,TGTGCCAGCAGCTACGCACCCAATAACGAGCAGTACTTC,CASSYAPNNEQYF
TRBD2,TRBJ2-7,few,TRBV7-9,TGTGCCAGCAGCTTAGTCGGGAGGGAATCCTACGAGCAGTACTTC,CASSLVGRESYEQYF
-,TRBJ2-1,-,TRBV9,TGTGCCAGCAGCGCCTGGATGACCTACAATGAGCAGTTCTTC,CASSAWMTYNEQFF
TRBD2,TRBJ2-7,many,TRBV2,TGTGCCAGCAGTGAGGCTAGCGGGATTTTGCTTGAAGAGCAGTACTTC,CASSEASGILLEEQYF
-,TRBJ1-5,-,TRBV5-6,TGTGCCAGCAGCCGACGTGAAGGGGACTTACAGCCCCAGCATTTT,CASSRREGDLQPQHF
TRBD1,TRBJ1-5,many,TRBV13,TGTGCCAGCAGCTTGTTTGGGACAGGCAATCAGCCCCAGCATTTT,CASSLFGTGNQPQHF
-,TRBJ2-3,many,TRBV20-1,TGCAGTGCTAGAACCCAGGGGACGGGTGGTACGCAGTATTTT,CSARTQGTGGTQYF
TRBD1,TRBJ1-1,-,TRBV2,TGTGCCAGCAGTATGGGACAGGGGGAAACTGAAGCTTTCTTT,CASSMGQGETEAFF
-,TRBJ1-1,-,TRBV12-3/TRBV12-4,TGTGCCAGCAGTTTGACGAAGAACACTGAAGCTTTCTTT,CASSLTKNTEAFF
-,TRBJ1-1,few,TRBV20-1,TGCAGTGCTCCAGGGACGTCTGAAGCTTTCTTT,CSAPGTSEAFF
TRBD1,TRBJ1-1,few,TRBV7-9,TGTGCCAGCAGCTTAACCCTGACAGGGGGTGGTGAAGCTTTCTTT,CASSLTLTGGGEAFF